This T cell receptor (beta chain) was identified in a study of blood T cells in healthy people across ages. Study-level results: Expanded clonotype changes were possibly confounded by unknown donor CMV status. Age advanced and TCR beta diversity per million T cells fell, roughly linearly.

The CDR3 spans 15 residues. With 5 bases removed from V and 7 bases from J, the gap between germline ends came to 15 bases. Details on this clonotype: The target antigen is unknown.

For the second PCR, which ran for roughly 6 to 12 cycles, a sample-barcoded 5' primer and a J-beta primer mix were used. Each sample provided no less than 2.5 million CDR3-containing paired-end reads. MiXCR was run by TCRdb on the 5' RACE reads, yielding one entry per CDR3 protein. The sample contains roughly 700,000 distinct CDR3 sequences, roughly 25% of which appear only once. These sequences were also reported in another study, on T cells of mothers and their children.

The rearrangement uses TRBV12-3 or TRBV12-4 and TRBJ1-6; D ambiguous. The TCR sequence derives from a boy between 10 and 17 years old in good health. What was sequenced was blood. CDR3 protein: CASSLLSKDNSPLHF. The CDR3 bases are TGTGCCAGCAGTCTCCTTTCCAAGGACAATTCACCCCTCCACTTT.